This TCR beta chain originates from a study of shared clonotypes between healthy human individuals. Every donor, a Caucasian adult, lived in Nashville, Tennessee. CDR3 length: 16 amino acids. V dropped 5 bases and J dropped 1 base, with 15 bases sitting between them. Germline CDR1 reads SGHRS; CDR2 reads YFSETQ. As for this clone: The antigen is unknown.

Generated by immunoSEQ multiplex PCR, the TCRdb table keeps only in-frame clones and is missing some. The sample lists over 2 million clones, roughly 96% seen once, with around 0.13% in the top ten. Study-wide results and limits: Despite large depth, sorted-subset datasets appeared incompletely sequenced. Four donors showed sharing of 4.5% to 6% of naive CD4 clonotypes.

The sample comprised naive CD4+ T cells sorted from blood. Subset indicated: CD45RA+ positively selected. This rearrangement joins TRBV5-1 to TRBJ2-2; D is ambiguous. This TCR came from a man between 18 and 35 years old in good health. The CDR3 here is CASRGPSQRNTGELFF. The CDR3 DNA is TGCGCCAGCAGGGGCCCCAGCCAGAGGAACACCGGGGAGCTGTTTTTT.